The 31 T cell receptor beta chains presented below share a single source sample, sequenced in a study of blood T cell repertoires in COVID-19. The protocol was immunoSEQ multiplex PCR, while the TCRdb copy is restricted to in-frame clones and leaves out a portion. The data contain over 250,000 clones, 88% of them singletons. Specimen: peripheral blood. The source of these receptors is a woman aged 30 to 39 with acute or convalescent COVID-19.

The chain couples TRBV10-3 to TRBJ2-7; 10 bases align to TRBD2. Germline V gene data show CDR1 as ENHRY and CDR2 as SYGVKD. V dropped 7 bases and J dropped 4; count of bases not matched to a gene: 13. CDR3 size: 16 residues. The CDR3 loop is CAITRGSGRTGYEQYF. Written as DNA, the CDR3 is TGTGCCATCACTCGGGGTAGCGGGAGGACGGGGTACGAGCAGTACTTC.

V gene TRBV6-5 combines with J gene TRBJ2-5; tentative D call: TRBD2 (5 bases). The CDR3 has 12 amino acids. CDR1 MNHEY and CDR2 SVGAGI come from the germline V gene. V dropped 6 bases and J dropped 5 bases, with 10 bases sitting between them. The DNA for the CDR3 is TGTGCCAGCAGAAGAGGGCCGGAGACCCAGTACTTC. Translated, it gives CASRRGPETQYF.

The chain carries TRBV11-2 and TRBJ2-1; TRBD1 is a possible D gene (5 bases). Per germline, CDR1 SGHAT and CDR2 FQNNGV. This CDR3 contains 17 residues. V dropped 5 bases and J dropped 2 bases, with 19 bases sitting between them. The CDR3 nucleotides read TGTGCCAGCAGCCTCATTAGGACATCTGGTACCTACAATGAGCAGTTCTTC. This translates into CASSLIRTSGTYNEQFF.

The rearrangement links TRBV9 to TRBJ2-1; 10 nucleotides match TRBD2. The CDR3 has 16 amino acids. V gave up 0 bases and J gave up 6 bases; unmatched junction bases: 6. Germline V gene sequence: CDR1 SGDLS, CDR2 YYNGEE. CDR3 in DNA: TGTGCCAGCAGCGTAGCGCCTAGCGGGAGTCCCAATGAGCAGTTCTTC. Its protein product is CASSVAPSGSPNEQFF.

The CDR3 sequence is CASQAEAKNIQYF. For the CDR3, the DNA is TGTGCCAGCCAAGCGGAAGCCAAAAACATTCAGTACTTC. The gene calls are TRBV2 and TRBJ2-4; possible D gene TRBD2, 5 bases. The germline V gene encodes CDR1 SNHLY and CDR2 FYNNEI. The CDR3 length is 13 residues. V dropped 8 bases and J dropped 0 bases, with 8 bases sitting between them.

As DNA, the CDR3 is TGTGCCACCAGCAGAAGGGACTTGTTTGCAGATACGCAGTATTTT. Amino acids: CATSRRDLFADTQYF. The genes are TRBV15 and TRBJ2-3, with a possible D match to TRBD2 (6 bases). Per germline, CDR1 LNHNV and CDR2 YYDKDF (reference sequence). Trimming left V 2 bases short and J 4 bases short, with 13 bases between. The CDR3 contains 15 residues.

The chain uses TRBV21-1 and TRBJ2-7; no DNA check was done on the table's D call, TRBD2. TRBV21-1 is a pseudogene locus. The CDR3 is 16 residues long. This chain's CDR3 is CASSKVVETSSYEQYF. The CDR3 region has the DNA TGTGCCAGCAGCAAAGTCGTAGAGACTAGCAGCTACGAGCAGTACTTC.

This clone turned up a few times. The genes are TRBV2 and TRBJ2-7, with 8 bases lining up with TRBD2. The germline V gene encodes CDR1 SNHLY and CDR2 FYNNEI. This CDR3 comprises 15 residues. J was trimmed by 2 bases and V by 1 base; bases with no gene match: 4. CDR3 nucleotide sequence: TGTGCCAGCAGTGAAGAGCGGGAGTCAACCTACGAGCAGTACTTC. It specifies CASSEERESTYEQYF.

This sequence joins TRBV10-3 and TRBJ1-2; TRBD1 might be the D (6 bases). This CDR3 comprises 14 residues. Germline lookup yields CDR1 ENHRY and CDR2 SYGVKD. V lost 6 bases to trimming and J lost 1 base, with 12 bases between them. CDR3: CAISPLQGNYGYTF. Written as DNA, the CDR3 is TGTGCCATCAGCCCCCTACAGGGTAACTATGGCTACACCTTC.

The chain couples TRBV6-5 to TRBJ2-3; 10 bases fit TRBD2. The V gene's germline CDR1 is MNHEY and CDR2 SVGAGI. J was trimmed by 1 base and V by 10 bases; bases with no gene match: 2. The CDR3 runs to 13 residues. The CDR3 region is CATLAGGTDTQYF. Here the CDR3 DNA reads TGTGCCACCCTAGCGGGGGGCACAGATACGCAGTATTTT.

This clone showed up just once. The genes are TRBV2 and TRBJ2-5, with 7 bases that match TRBD1. Germline-derived CDR1 and CDR2 are SNHLY and FYNNEI. This CDR3 region has 15 residues. With V trimmed by 6 bases and J by 5 bases, 12 bases remained unmatched. In DNA, the CDR3 is TGTGCCAGCAGCCGGGGAAGACAGGGTAGGGAGACCCAGTACTTC. Amino acids: CASSRGRQGRETQYF.

The CDR3 reads CASSQTGLNTGELFF. Written as DNA, the CDR3 is TGTGCCAGCAGCCAGACAGGGCTGAACACCGGGGAGCTGTTTTTT. The rearrangement links TRBV5-6 to TRBJ2-2; 7 bases are a match to TRBD1. Germline V CDR1 and CDR2: SGHDT, YYEEEE. V gave up 4 bases and J gave up 1 base; unmatched junction bases: 4. This CDR3 is 15 amino acids long.

The chain links TRBV3-1 (or the pseudogene TRBV3-2) to TRBJ2-3, with 10 positions matching TRBD2. The J segment lost 2 bases and the V segment lost 2 bases, leaving 1 base of the junction unmatched. Germline values: CDR1 LGHDT, CDR2 YNNKEL (reference sequence). The CDR3 runs 15 residues. The CDR3 nucleotides are TGTGCCAGCAGCCAAACTAGCGGGAACACAGATACGCAGTATTTT. Protein sequence: CASSQTSGNTDTQYF.

CDR3 residues: CASSTRDRDTGGVSPLHF. The CDR3 coding sequence is TGTGCCAGCAGCACCCGGGACAGGGACACCGGGGGGGTTTCGCCCCTCCACTTT. The rearrangement links TRBV5-6 to TRBJ1-6; 9 nucleotides agree with TRBD1. The junction had 21 bases not matched to a gene; V was cut back by 4 bases and J by 13 bases. The CDR3 is made up of 18 amino acids. CDR1 is SGHDT and CDR2 is YYEEEE in the germline V gene.

This sequence joins TRBV4-3 and TRBJ2-1; 11 bases fit TRBD2. With V trimmed by 0 bases and J by 6 bases, 1 base remained unmatched. This CDR3 region has 15 residues. Germline values: CDR1 LGHNA, CDR2 YSLEER. The CDR3 reads CASSQEGTSGNEQFF. For the CDR3, the DNA is TGCGCCAGCAGCCAAGAGGGGACTAGCGGCAATGAGCAGTTCTTC.

The rearrangement links TRBV5-4 to TRBJ2-7; 9 nucleotides match TRBD2. Trimming at V came to 8 bases and at J to 2 bases, leaving 2 bases not matched to a gene. This CDR3 has 12 residues. In germline, CDR1 is SGHNT, CDR2 YYREEE (reference sequence). CDR3 coding DNA: TGTGCCAGAGCGGGAGGAACCTACGAGCAGTACTTC. Translated: CARAGGTYEQYF.

The rearrangement uses TRBV27 and TRBJ2-5; 11 bases are a match to TRBD2. V was clipped by 5 bases and J by 7 bases; unmatched bases: 9. The germline V gene encodes CDR1 MNHEY and CDR2 SMNVEV (reference sequence). This CDR3 spans 15 amino acids. The CDR3 loop is CASSLTSGTVGTQYF. The DNA of the CDR3 is TGTGCCAGCAGTCTGACTAGCGGGACAGTGGGGACCCAGTACTTC.

This chain joins TRBV4-1 and TRBJ2-1, with D possibly matching TRBD1 (5 bases). The CDR3 spans 15 residues. The V gene lost 0 bases and the J gene lost 10 bases, with 16 bases spanning the gap. Germline CDR1 is MGHRA and CDR2 is YSYEKL. CDR3 nucleotides: TGCGCCAGCAGCCAAGAGGCGAGTCTACAGGAAGAGCAGTTCTTC. Translation: CASSQEASLQEEQFF.

Here the CDR3 reads CASSLRGSHTDTQYF. The CDR3 DNA is TGTGCCAGCAGCCTGCGGGGATCCCACACAGATACGCAGTATTTT. The V call is TRBV13, the J call TRBJ2-3, with D possibly matching TRBD2 (6 bases). The length of the CDR3 is 15 residues. Trimming cost V 5 bases and J 2 bases, with 14 bases left between them. Germline V gene data show CDR1 as PRHDT and CDR2 as FYEKMQ (reference sequence).

The rearrangement links TRBV4-3 to TRBJ2-2; 8 bases match TRBD2. Germline CDR1 LGHNA, CDR2 YSLEER. This CDR3 has 15 amino acids. Trimming removed 0 bases from V and 4 bases from J; junction bases left unmatched: 1. Here the CDR3 DNA reads TGCGCCAGCAGCCAAGAAGCGGGAGTCACCGGGGAGCTGTTTTTT. Translated, it gives CASSQEAGVTGELFF.

This chain connects TRBV29-1 to TRBJ2-7; TRBD2 aligns across 13 bases. Germline CDR1 is SQVTM and CDR2 is ANQGSEA. V lost 8 bases, J lost 6 bases, and 13 bases stayed unmatched. This CDR3 comprises 15 residues. CDR3 coding DNA: TGCAGCACGGGGGGACTAGCGGGGCTATCGGGCGAGCAGTACTTC. Translation gives CSTGGLAGLSGEQYF.

V gene TRBV18 combines with J gene TRBJ2-1; TRBD2 matches at 7 bases. With V trimmed by 1 base and J by 6 bases, 12 bases remained unmatched. Germline V lookup: CDR1 KGHSH, CDR2 LQKENI. This CDR3 spans 17 amino acids. This CDR3 reads CASSPRERRERLNEQFF. CDR3 nucleotide sequence: TGTGCCAGCTCACCACGGGAGCGGCGGGAGCGACTCAATGAGCAGTTCTTC.

The chain combines TRBV6-5 with TRBJ2-5; D remains unclear. The CDR3 covers 12 residues. Trimming left V 8 bases short and J 1 base short, with 8 bases between. CDR1 is MNHEY and CDR2 is SVGAGI in the germline V gene. This CDR3 is CASSRSQETQYF. The CDR3 DNA reads as TGTGCCAGCTCCCGCAGCCAAGAGACCCAGTACTTC.

The rearrangement joins TRBV5-1 to TRBJ2-3; 12 bases are shared with TRBD2. Unmatched junction bases numbered 4, after V lost 3 bases and J lost 5 bases. The V gene's germline CDR1 is SGHRS and CDR2 YFSETQ. The CDR3 consists of 15 residues. CDR3 region: CASSSLAGGGDTQYF. DNA of the CDR3: TGCGCCAGCAGCTCACTAGCGGGAGGTGGAGATACGCAGTATTTT.

The chain couples TRBV27 to TRBJ2-7, with TRBD2 identical over 7 bases. The CDR3 is 13 residues long. Germline V lookup: CDR1 MNHEY, CDR2 SMNVEV (reference sequence). Unmatched junction bases numbered 2, after V lost 4 bases and J lost 2 bases. This CDR3 is CASSSGLTYEQYF. In nucleotides, the CDR3 is TGTGCCAGCAGTTCGGGACTAACCTACGAGCAGTACTTC.

The V gene is TRBV6-2 or TRBV6-3, the J gene TRBJ2-7; D uncertain. CDR1 MNHEY and CDR2 SVGEGT come from the germline V gene. This CDR3 is built from 16 residues. The V and J ends lost 2 bases and 0 bases respectively, with 14 bases between them. CDR3 DNA: TGTGCCAGCAGTTACAGGATAGCCCAGAGCTCCTACGAGCAGTACTTC. It specifies CASSYRIAQSSYEQYF.

The chain joins TRBV9 to TRBJ2-1; maybe TRBD2 (6 bases). Germline V CDR1 and CDR2: SGDLS, YYNGEE. CDR3 length: 14 amino acids. V was cut by 0 bases and J by 9 bases, with 13 bases left in between. This CDR3 is CASSVAGGSTEQFF. Here the CDR3 DNA reads TGTGCCAGCAGCGTAGCAGGAGGGAGCACTGAGCAGTTCTTC.

V is TRBV13 and J is TRBJ2-3; 13 bases fit TRBD2. The CDR3 has 17 residues. V lost 2 bases to trimming and J lost 5 bases; unmatched junction nucleotides: 7. From germline, CDR1 is PRHDT and CDR2 FYEKMQ (reference sequence). The chain's CDR3 is CASSLFRLAGGGDTQYF. DNA of the CDR3: TGTGCCAGCAGCTTATTCCGACTAGCGGGAGGAGGAGATACGCAGTATTTT.

The rearrangement links TRBV5-1 to TRBJ1-2; D uncertain. Trimming took off 4 bases at V and 3 bases at J, with 13 bases between the two ends. Germline loops: CDR1 SGHRS, CDR2 YFSETQ. This CDR3 has 14 residues. The CDR3 loop reads CASSPGESDYGYTF. CDR3 DNA sequence: TGCGCCAGCAGCCCCGGGGAAAGCGACTATGGCTACACCTTC.

Of note for this clone: Distinct nucleotide sequences in the sample also encode this CDR3. The CDR3 reads CASSVGGGGNQPQHF. CDR3 DNA sequence: TGTGCCAGCAGCGTAGGGGGGGGCGGTAATCAGCCCCAGCATTTT. V and J are TRBV9 and TRBJ1-5, with D maybe TRBD1 (6 bases). This CDR3 is built from 15 residues. Germline values: CDR1 SGDLS, CDR2 YYNGEE. Trimming removed 0 bases from V and 4 bases from J, with 11 bases in between.

This clone was seen a few times. The chain recombines TRBV29-1 with TRBJ1-4; 7 positions match TRBD1. The V segment lost 6 bases and the J segment 13 bases; nucleotides outside the gene matches: 8. The CDR3 extends over 11 amino acids. In germline, CDR1 is SQVTM, CDR2 ANQGSEA. CDR3 residues: CSVWDSGGLFF. CDR3 DNA: TGCAGCGTCTGGGACAGCGGTGGACTGTTTTTT.